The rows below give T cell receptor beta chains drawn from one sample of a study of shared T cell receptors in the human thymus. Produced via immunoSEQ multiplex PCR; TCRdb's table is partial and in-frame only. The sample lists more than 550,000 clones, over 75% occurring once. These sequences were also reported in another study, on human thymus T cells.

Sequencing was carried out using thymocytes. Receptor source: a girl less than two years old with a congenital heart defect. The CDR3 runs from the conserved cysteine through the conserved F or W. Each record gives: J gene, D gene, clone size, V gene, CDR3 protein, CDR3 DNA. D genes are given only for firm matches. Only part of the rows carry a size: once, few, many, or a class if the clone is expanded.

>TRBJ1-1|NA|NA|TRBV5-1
CASSRIVRGGDTEAFF
TGCGCCAGCAGCCGGATTGTTCGGGGGGGAGACACTGAAGCTTTCTTT
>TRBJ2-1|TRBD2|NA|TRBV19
CASSATSGGNEQFF
TGTGCCAGTAGTGCAACTAGCGGGGGAAATGAGCAGTTCTTC
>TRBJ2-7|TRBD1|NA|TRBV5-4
CASSFGTGETYEQYF
TGTGCCAGCAGCTTCGGGACAGGGGAAACCTACGAGCAGTACTTC
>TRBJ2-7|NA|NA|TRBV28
CASSSQGSCEQYF
TGTGCCAGCAGTTCGCAGGGATCTTGCGAGCAGTACTTC
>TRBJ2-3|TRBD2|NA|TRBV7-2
CASSPSGGAADTQYF
TGTGCCAGCAGCCCTAGCGGGGGGGCAGCAGATACGCAGTATTTT
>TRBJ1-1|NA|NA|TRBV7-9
CASSLVGTKTEAFF
TGTGCCAGCAGCTTAGTCGGGACAAAAACTGAAGCTTTCTTT
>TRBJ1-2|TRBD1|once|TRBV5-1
CASSLGLRRQGRYTF
TGCGCCAGCAGCTTGGGACTTAGACGACAGGGCCGCTACACCTTC
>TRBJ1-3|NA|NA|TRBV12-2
CASRLACPGTGDPLCGNTIYF
TGTGCAAGTCGCTTAGCTTGCCCGGGGACAGGGGACCCCCTATGCGGAAACACCATATATTTT
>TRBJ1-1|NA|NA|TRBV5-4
CASSSTRSTGVGTEAFF
TGTGCCAGCAGCTCGACGCGATCAACAGGTGTGGGAACTGAAGCTTTCTTT
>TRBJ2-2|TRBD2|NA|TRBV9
CASSVGSSGANTGELFF
TGTGCCAGCAGCGTAGGGTCTAGCGGGGCCAACACCGGGGAGCTGTTTTTT
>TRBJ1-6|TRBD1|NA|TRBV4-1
CASSQPGGVNSPLHF
TGCGCCAGCAGCCAACCAGGGGGCGTTAATTCACCCCTCCACTTT
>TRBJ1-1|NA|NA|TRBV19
CASSIEMGKRDTEAFF
TGTGCCAGTAGTATTGAGATGGGAAAGAGGGACACTGAAGCTTTCTTT
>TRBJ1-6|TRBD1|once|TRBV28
CASSLIRTGGFWNSPLHF
TGTGCCAGCAGTTTAATAAGGACAGGGGGCTTTTGGAATTCACCCCTCCACTTT
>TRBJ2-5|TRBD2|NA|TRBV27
CASRILPPTGGRRQETQYF
TGTGCCAGCAGAATCCTACCACCGACGGGGGGGCGACGCCAAGAGACCCAGTACTTC
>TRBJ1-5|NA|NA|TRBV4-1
CASSQARGRNQPQHF
TGCGCCAGCAGCCAAGCTCGGGGGAGGAATCAGCCCCAGCATTTT
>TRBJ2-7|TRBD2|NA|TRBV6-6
CASTATSGGAWEQYF
TGTGCCAGCACGGCGACTAGCGGGGGGGCTTGGGAGCAGTACTTC
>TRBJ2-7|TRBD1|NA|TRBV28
CASQTTGTGFYGEQYF
TGTGCCAGCCAAACTACCGGGACAGGGTTTTACGGGGAGCAGTACTTC
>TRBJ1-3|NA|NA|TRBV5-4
CASSSPRGNTIYF
TGTGCCAGCAGCTCCCCGAGGGGAAACACCATATATTTT
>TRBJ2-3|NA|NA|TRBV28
CASSWGLGPGETDTQYF
TGTGCCAGCAGTTGGGGGTTGGGCCCGGGGGAAACAGATACGCAGTATTTT
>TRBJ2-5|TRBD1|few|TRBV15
CATSREGARGQGWSQYF
TGTGCCACCAGCAGAGAGGGGGCGCGAGGACAGGGCTGGTCCCAGTACTTC
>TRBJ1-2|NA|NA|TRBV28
CASSPLGAEGYTF
TGTGCCAGCAGCCCCTTAGGCGCGGAAGGCTACACCTTC
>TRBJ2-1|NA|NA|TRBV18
CASSPEGGSYNEQFF
TGTGCCAGCTCGCCGGAGGGGGGGTCATACAATGAGCAGTTCTTC
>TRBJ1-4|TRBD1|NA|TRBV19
CASRGQTHEKLFF
TGTGCCAGTAGGGGACAGACCCATGAAAAACTGTTTTTT
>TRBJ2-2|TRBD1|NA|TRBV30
CAWGGTGGPGELFF
TGTGCCTGGGGGGGGACAGGGGGACCCGGGGAGCTGTTTTTT
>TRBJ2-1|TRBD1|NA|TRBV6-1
CASSERFVRTGSYNEQFF
TGTGCCAGCAGTGAAAGGTTCGTTCGGACAGGGTCCTACAATGAGCAGTTCTTC
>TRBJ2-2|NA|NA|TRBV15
CATSRDLSPGELFF
TGTGCCACCAGCAGAGATCTCAGTCCCGGGGAGCTGTTTTTT
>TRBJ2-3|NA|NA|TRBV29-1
CSGSRGDTQYF
TGCAGCGGTTCAAGGGGTGATACGCAGTATTTT
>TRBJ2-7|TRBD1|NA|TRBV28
CASSLLVRQGYEQYF
TGTGCCAGCAGTTTATTAGTCAGACAGGGCTACGAGCAGTACTTC
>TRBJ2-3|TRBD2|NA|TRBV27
CASSPPVLASTDTQYF
TGTGCCAGCAGTCCCCCGGTACTAGCGAGCACAGATACGCAGTATTTT
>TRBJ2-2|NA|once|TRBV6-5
CASSYSPFPDTGELFF
TGTGCCAGCAGTTACTCACCGTTTCCGGACACCGGGGAGCTGTTTTTT
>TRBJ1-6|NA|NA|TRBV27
CASSLTSRSYNSPLHF
TGTGCCAGCAGCCTCACTTCCCGCTCCTATAATTCACCCCTCCACTTT
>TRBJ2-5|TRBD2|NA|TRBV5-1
CASSLIAGGVGETQYF
TGCGCCAGCAGCTTGATTGCGGGGGGAGTCGGGGAGACCCAGTACTTC